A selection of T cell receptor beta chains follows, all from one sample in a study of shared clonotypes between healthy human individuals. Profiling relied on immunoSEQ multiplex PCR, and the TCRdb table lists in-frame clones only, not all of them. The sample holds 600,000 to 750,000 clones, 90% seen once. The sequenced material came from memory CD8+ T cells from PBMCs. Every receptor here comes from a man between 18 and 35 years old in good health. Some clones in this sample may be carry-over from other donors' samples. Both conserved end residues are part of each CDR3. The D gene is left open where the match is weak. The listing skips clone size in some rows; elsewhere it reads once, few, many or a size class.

CDR3: CASSSGVLYEQYF
DNA: TGTGCCAGCAGCTCCGGGGTCCTCTACGAGCAGTACTTC
size: .
D: .
J: TRBJ2-7
V: TRBV7-9

CDR3: CASSPRDSDSYNEQFF
DNA: TGTGCCAGCAGCCCCCGGGACTCCGACTCCTACAATGAGCAGTTCTTC
size: .
D: .
J: TRBJ2-1
V: TRBV11-2

CDR3: CASSILAGVTDEQFF
DNA: TGTGCCAGTAGTATACTGGCGGGAGTAACGGATGAGCAGTTCTTC
size: .
D: TRBD2
J: TRBJ2-1
V: TRBV19

CDR3: CASSPDKNTEAFF
DNA: TGTGCCAGCAGCCCAGACAAAAACACTGAAGCTTTCTTT
size: .
D: .
J: TRBJ1-1
V: TRBV11-3

CDR3: CASSLDSAFEAFF
DNA: TGTGCCAGCAGCTTAGACTCGGCATTTGAAGCTTTCTTT
size: .
D: .
J: TRBJ1-1
V: TRBV7-9

CDR3: CASSLYSGTGGTDTQYF
DNA: TGTGCCAGCAGTTTATACTCCGGGACAGGGGGCACAGATACGCAGTATTTT
size: .
D: TRBD1
J: TRBJ2-3
V: TRBV28

CDR3: CASSLKGGRKSNQPQHF
DNA: TGTGCCAGCAGCCTTAAAGGGGGCAGGAAGAGCAATCAGCCCCAGCATTTT
size: few
D: .
J: TRBJ1-5
V: TRBV21-1

CDR3: CASSLYGNQPQHF
DNA: TGTGCCAGCAGCTTGTACGGAAATCAGCCCCAGCATTTT
size: .
D: .
J: TRBJ1-5
V: TRBV5-5

CDR3: CASTPTSGRLNEQFF
DNA: TGCGCCAGCACCCCTACTAGCGGGAGACTCAATGAGCAGTTCTTC
size: .
D: TRBD2
J: TRBJ2-1
V: TRBV5-1

CDR3: CASSHPRAGLLSYEQYF
DNA: TGCGCCAGCAGCCACCCTCGAGCGGGACTCCTCTCCTACGAGCAGTACTTC
size: once
D: TRBD2
J: TRBJ2-7
V: TRBV4-1

CDR3: CASSPFGTGAETQYF
DNA: TGTGCCAGCAGCCCGTTCGGGACAGGGGCCGAGACCCAGTACTTC
size: once
D: TRBD1
J: TRBJ2-5
V: TRBV9

CDR3: CASSKGAGYYEQYF
DNA: TGTGCCAGCAGTAAAGGGGCAGGGTATTACGAGCAGTACTTC
size: .
D: .
J: TRBJ2-7
V: TRBV25-1

CDR3: CASSFGTLNTGELFF
DNA: TGTGCCAGCAGCTTTGGGACTTTGAACACCGGGGAGCTGTTTTTT
size: few
D: .
J: TRBJ2-2
V: TRBV5-6

CDR3: CASSLGSMRANEQFF
DNA: TGTGCCAGCAGCTTAGGATCGATGAGGGCCAATGAGCAGTTCTTC
size: .
D: .
J: TRBJ2-1
V: TRBV7-9

CDR3: CASRVAGPVGGANVLTF
DNA: TGTGCCAGCAGAGTAGCGGGACCGGTGGGAGGGGCCAACGTCCTGACTTTC
size: .
D: TRBD2
J: TRBJ2-6
V: TRBV27

CDR3: CASTFGIYNEQFF
DNA: TGTGCCAGCACCTTCGGGATCTACAATGAGCAGTTCTTC
size: .
D: .
J: TRBJ2-1
V: TRBV27